The 21 T cell receptor beta chains presented below share a single source sample, sequenced in a study of shared T cell receptors in the human thymus. The protocol was immunoSEQ multiplex PCR, while the TCRdb copy is restricted to in-frame clones and leaves out a portion. Among roughly 700,000 clones listed, roughly 90% were seen once. The same data also contributed to another study, on human thymus T cells.

The sequencing sample was made of thymocytes. The receptors here all came from a boy under three years old with a congenital heart defect.

The chain is built from TRBV4-1 and TRBJ1-2; TRBD1 matches 10 bases. Germline CDR1 reads MGHRA; CDR2 reads YSYEKL. Trimming at V came to 1 base and at J to 4 bases, leaving 6 bases not matched to a gene. This CDR3 spans 16 amino acids. CDR3 bases: TGCGCCAGCAGCCAAGCACCGGGACAGGGGCCCTATGGCTACACCTTC. Encoded protein: CASSQAPGQGPYGYTF.

This rearrangement joins TRBV5-8 to TRBJ2-3; D possibly corresponds to TRBD2 (6 bases). This CDR3 region has 15 residues. Between the trimmed V and J ends, which lost 4 bases and 4 bases, there was a span of 16 bases. In germline, CDR1 is SGHTS, CDR2 YDEGEE. The CDR3 DNA is TGTGCCAGCAGCCTCCCTGGGAGGCGGTCAGATACGCAGTATTTT. It encodes CASSLPGRRSDTQYF.

A note on this clone: This likely comes from a read error, as the CDR3 has no conserved phenylalanine or tryptophan at its end. Because the CDR3's place on the DNA is in doubt, the DNA is left out and the CDR3 is given as listed by TCRdb. This chain connects TRBV20-1 to TRBJ1-1; TRBD1 was called by the table and not checked on the DNA. Germline CDR1 is DFQATT and CDR2 is SNEGSKA (reference sequence). The CDR3 adds up to 9 amino acids, both ends counted. The CDR3 region is CSASLNRGR.

The rearrangement links TRBV29-1 to TRBJ2-1; TRBD2 might be the D (6 bases). Germline CDR1 reads SQVTM; CDR2 reads ANQGSEA. Deletions cut 7 bases from V and 9 bases from J, with 13 bases between. CDR3 size: 11 residues. The CDR3 loop is CSATSLGEQFF. CDR3 DNA sequence: TGCAGCGCAACTAGCTTGGGTGAGCAGTTCTTC.

This clone was recorded only once. V and J are TRBV5-5 and TRBJ2-7, with 12 bases lining up with TRBD1. The CDR3 runs 13 residues. V lost 4 bases to trimming and J lost 9 bases; unmatched junction nucleotides: 5. CDR1 is SGHKS, CDR2 YYEKEE, per germline (reference sequence). The CDR3 DNA is TGTGCCAGCAGCGGGACAGGGGGCGGAGGGCAGTACTTC. Translating gives CASSGTGGGGQYF.

The chain combines TRBV5-5 with TRBJ2-7; 13 bases are a match to TRBD2. V shed 2 bases, J shed 3 bases, and the junction held 8 bases outside the gene matches. Germline CDR1 is SGHKS and CDR2 is YYEKEE (reference sequence). The length of the CDR3 is 17 residues. The CDR3 DNA reads TGTGCCAGCAGCTTAAGGACTAGCGGGAGTCGTCGCTACGAGCAGTACTTC. Translation: CASSLRTSGSRRYEQYF. Based on the CDR3 plus reference TRBV5-5 and TRBJ2-7, the full variable domain is DAGVTQSPTHLIKTRGQQVTLRCSPISGHKSVSWYQQVLGQGPQFIFQYYEKEERGRGNFPDRFSARQFPNYSSELNVNALLLGDSALYLCASSLRTSGSRRYEQYFGPGTRLTVT.

The CDR3 protein is CASNPGGNNQETQYF. In DNA, the CDR3 is TGTGCCAGCAACCCTGGGGGGAATAACCAAGAGACCCAGTACTTC. This chain links TRBV27 with TRBJ2-5; weak D call: TRBD2 (6 bases). This CDR3 region has 15 residues. Trimming removed 7 bases at V and 0 bases at J, with 15 bases between. Germline V gene sequence: CDR1 MNHEY, CDR2 SMNVEV (reference sequence).

The chain recombines TRBV6-1 with TRBJ1-4, with TRBD1 identical over 9 bases. After removal of 3 bases from V and 2 bases from J, the junction contained 1 base not matched to a gene. Germline V gives CDR1 MNHNS, CDR2 SASEGT. The CDR3 totals 15 residues. The CDR3 DNA sequence: TGTGCCAGCAGTGAGGGGACAGGGACTAATGAAAAACTGTTTTTT. Amino acids: CASSEGTGTNEKLFF.

V usage is TRBV4-3 and J usage is TRBJ2-7; 7 bases map to TRBD2. The CDR3 is 16 residues long. Trimming cost V 5 bases and J 5 bases; bases outside gene matches: 15. Germline V gene lookup returns CDR1 LGHNA and CDR2 YSLEER. CDR3 protein: CASSLKGEREWDEQYF. DNA for the CDR3: TGCGCCAGCAGCTTAAAGGGCGAGCGGGAATGGGACGAGCAGTACTTC.

The chain employs TRBV7-8 and TRBJ2-3; 7 bases fit TRBD2. The CDR3 has 14 amino acids. The junction had 11 bases not matched to a gene; V was cut back by 7 bases and J by 7 bases. The germline gives CDR1 SGHVS, CDR2 FQNEAQ. Here the CDR3 reads CASTRGTIQYTQYF. The CDR3 region has the DNA TGTGCCAGCACCCGAGGGACTATCCAGTATACGCAGTATTTT.

V usage is TRBV11-3 and J usage is TRBJ1-1; D unclear. The germline V and J ends were trimmed by 1 base and 4 bases, with 10 bases remaining between them. The CDR3 has 14 residues. Germline values: CDR1 SGHNT, CDR2 YENEEA. The CDR3 protein is CASSLGGQGTEAFF. CDR3 DNA sequence: TGTGCCAGCAGCTTAGGAGGCCAAGGCACTGAAGCTTTCTTT.

The CDR3 region is CASSEAPRTSGDSYEQYF. The CDR3 DNA reads TGTGCCAGCAGTGAAGCGCCTCGAACTAGCGGGGACTCCTACGAGCAGTACTTC. V is TRBV2 and J is TRBJ2-7; 10 bases match TRBD2. J gave up 0 bases and V 0 bases, and 8 bases lay outside the gene matches. This CDR3 is built from 18 residues. CDR1 is SNHLY and CDR2 is FYNNEI in the germline V gene. The full variable domain, with the rest looked up from reference TRBV2 and TRBJ2-7, is EPEVTQTPSHQVTQMGQEVILRCVPISNHLYFYWYRQILGQKVEFLVSFYNNEISEKSEIFDDQFSVERPDGSNFTLKIRSTKLEDSAMYFCASSEAPRTSGDSYEQYFGPGTRLTVT.

V and J are TRBV5-3 and TRBJ2-1; 13 bases are a match to TRBD2. TRBV5-3 is placed among ORFs of uncertain function. The CDR3 loop spans 16 amino acids. With 5 bases clipped from V and 7 bases from J, the junction kept 9 bases outside the gene matches. The CDR3 bases are TGTGCCAGAAGAACCGATGGACTAGCGGGAGTTAATGAGCAGTTCTTC. The encoded protein is CARRTDGLAGVNEQFF.

This chain connects TRBV4-3 to TRBJ2-3, with D perhaps TRBD2 (6 bases). This CDR3 region has 16 residues. Trimming cost V 1 base and J 1 base, with 12 bases left between them. Per the germline V gene, CDR1 is LGHNA and CDR2 is YSLEER. The chain's CDR3 is CASSQGLAGRTDTQYF. CDR3 in DNA: TGCGCCAGCAGCCAAGGACTCGCGGGACGCACAGATACGCAGTATTTT.

The rearrangement joins TRBV27 to TRBJ1-3; D gene uncertain. The germline V gene has CDR1 MNHEY and CDR2 SMNVEV (reference sequence). The CDR3 spans 14 residues. Deletions cut 5 bases from V and 0 bases from J, with 8 bases between. The CDR3 DNA is TGTGCCAGCAGTCCTAAACCCTCTGGAAACACCATATATTTT. Protein: CASSPKPSGNTIYF.

The CDR3 nucleotides are TGTGCCAGCAGCCGGACAGGGGGCTTTAATCAGCCCCAGCATTTT. Translated, it gives CASSRTGGFNQPQHF. The chain couples TRBV7-2 to TRBJ1-5; TRBD1 matches 11 bases. This CDR3 contains 15 residues. From germline, CDR1 is SGHTA and CDR2 FQGNSA. J lost 4 bases, V lost 5 bases, and 4 bases had no gene match.

The chain carries TRBV30 and TRBJ2-4; D unclear. Trimming removed 5 bases at V and 1 base at J, with 12 bases between. The V gene's germline CDR1 is GTSNPN and CDR2 SVGIG (reference sequence). This CDR3 contains 14 residues. This CDR3 is CAWCRGIAKNIQYF. For the CDR3, the DNA is TGTGCCTGGTGCCGCGGTATCGCCAAAAACATTCAGTACTTC.

The chain links TRBV5-8 to TRBJ2-5, with 7 bases lining up with TRBD2. This CDR3 spans 16 amino acids. Per the germline V gene, CDR1 is SGHTS and CDR2 is YDEGEE. V lost 4 bases, J lost 5 bases, and 14 bases stayed unmatched. DNA of the CDR3: TGTGCCAGCAGCCCGGATGGGCCGGGAGGAATGGAGACCCAGTACTTC. Translating it yields CASSPDGPGGMETQYF.

The chain couples TRBV19 to TRBJ2-5, with TRBD2 identical over 11 bases. Germline assignment: CDR1 LNHDA and CDR2 SQIVND (reference sequence). This CDR3 comprises 13 residues. V gave up 9 bases and J gave up 5 bases; unmatched junction bases: 5. The CDR3: CASALAGGETQYF. The CDR3 coding sequence is TGTGCCAGCGCTTTAGCGGGGGGGGAGACCCAGTACTTC.

The V call is TRBV27, the J call TRBJ2-1, with TRBD2 identical over 8 bases. Germline V CDR1 and CDR2: MNHEY, SMNVEV (reference sequence). V gave up 5 bases and J gave up 2 bases; unmatched junction bases: 11. This CDR3 comprises 17 residues. CDR3 loop: CASSPPLADATYNEQFF. The CDR3, as DNA: TGTGCCAGCAGTCCTCCACTAGCGGATGCTACCTACAATGAGCAGTTCTTC.

The V gene is TRBV4-1, the J gene TRBJ2-7; possible D gene TRBD2, 5 bases. Trimming removed 0 bases from V and 7 bases from J, with 19 bases in between. The CDR3 is made up of 16 amino acids. From germline, CDR1 is MGHRA and CDR2 YSYEKL. The CDR3 coding sequence is TGCGCCAGCAGCCAAGAGACCGGATCCGGACTTTGGGAGCAGTACTTC. The encoded protein is CASSQETGSGLWEQYF.